This record concerns one T cell receptor beta chain sequence. Profiled with immunoSEQ multiplex PCR; TCRdb holds only in-frame clones, not every one. The sample consists of approximately 91,000 clones, 80% to 90% of them appearing once. This sample is part of a study of OX40 agonist ivuxolimab in advanced cancers. Looking at the study overall: Three individuals attained partial responses, comprising one hepatocellular carcinoma case and two cutaneous melanoma cases.

The V gene lost 7 bases and the J gene lost 11 bases, with 20 bases spanning the gap. The CDR3 consists of 13 residues. Germline CDR1 is MNHEY and CDR2 is SVGAGI. This chain links TRBV6-5 with TRBJ1-2; D possibly corresponds to TRBD1 (5 bases). The TCR sequence derives from an adult with an advanced solid tumor such as melanoma, head and neck, liver or kidney cancer. Specimen: CD4+ or CD8+ T cells sorted from blood, collected in a trial of the OX40 agonist ivuxolimab. The CDR3 coding sequence is TGTGCCAGCACCCCGAGGGGAAGACTTTGGTACACCTTC. The encoded protein is CASTPRGRLWYTF.